This TCR beta chain was retrieved from a study of cytomegalovirus exposure and HLA in healthy donors. Overall study results and limits: It is likely that the observed cluster of highly shared sequence variants was a sequencing artifact. Several top significant clusters appeared, in a later analysis, to be linked to common viral pathogens. The study labeled more than 150 TCR beta chains cytomegalovirus-associated. Among CMV-associated TCR beta chains, most appeared HLA-restricted in a later analysis.

The CDR3 has 12 amino acids. The germline V and J ends were trimmed by 6 bases and 5 bases, with 10 bases remaining between them. CDR1 is MGHDK and CDR2 is SYGVNS in the germline V gene. Notes on this clone: Its specificity is unknown.

PCR involved 60 Vbeta and 13 Jbeta primers. The protocol was immunoSEQ multiplex PCR, while the TCRdb copy is restricted to in-frame clones and leaves out a portion. Found here are 150,000 to 200,000 clones, about 81% of them singletons; the top ten hold approximately 2%. Sequenced input: PBMCs. The chain carries TRBV25-1 and TRBJ1-2; maybe TRBD1 (5 bases). The receptor was derived from a woman in her late teens or twenties in good health and CMV-seronegative. Here the CDR3 DNA reads TGTGCCAGCAGGGACGGGGGTTATGGCTACACCTTC. Its protein is CASRDGGYGYTF.